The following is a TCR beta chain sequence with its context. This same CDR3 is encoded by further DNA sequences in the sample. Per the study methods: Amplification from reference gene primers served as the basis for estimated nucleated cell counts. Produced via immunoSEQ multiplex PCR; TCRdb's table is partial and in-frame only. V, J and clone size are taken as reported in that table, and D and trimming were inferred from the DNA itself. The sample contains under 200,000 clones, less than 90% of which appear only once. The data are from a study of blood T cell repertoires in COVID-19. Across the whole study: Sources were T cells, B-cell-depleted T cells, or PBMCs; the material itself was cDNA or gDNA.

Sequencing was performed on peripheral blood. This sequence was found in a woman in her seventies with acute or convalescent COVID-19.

This CDR3 reads CASSSGQGYGYTF. CDR3 nucleotide sequence: TGTGCCAGCTCATCGGGACAGGGGTATGGCTACACCTTC. The V gene is TRBV18, the J gene TRBJ1-2; 10 bases are shared with TRBD1. Germline trimming cut 5 bases from V and 5 bases from J; bases unmatched to any gene: 2. The CDR3 is 13 amino acids. Germline CDR1 KGHSH, CDR2 LQKENI.